Sequencing of this T cell receptor (beta chain) was carried out in a study of T-cell reconstitution after alpha-beta-depleted transplantation in children (dated by TCRdb to 2016 to 2017). For the wider study: Using TCR repertoire profiling, the study quantitatively followed how T-cell immune reconstitution unfolded in children after TCRalphabeta/CD19-depleted allogeneic hematopoietic cell transplantation. General study outcomes and caveats: In some patients, the high TCRbeta diversity seen at day 60 was put down to recipient T cells and intrathymic progenitors that had survived conditioning. Apparently early alphabetaT-cell count recovery about two months after transplant reportedly relied on only several hundred rapidly expanded clones derived from non-depleted graft cells. Hyperexpanded clone frequencies declined over subsequent months; after one year, T-cell counts and TCRbeta diversity were mostly attributed to newly produced T cells.

The meaning of the sample's treatment or condition label: allogeneic hematopoietic cell transplantation with graft depleted of TCRalphabeta T cells and CD19 B cells. Transplant recipients were children who received TCRalphabeta/CD19-depleted allogeneic hematopoietic cell grafts. The protocol used for the library was PCR. Instrument on record: Illumina HiSeq 2500. To normalize quantification of the TCRbeta repertoire, the TCR libraries were built with molecular barcoding that relied on unique molecular identifiers. In-frame beta chains were kept once TCRdb had trimmed the public reads at Q25 with fastp and called clones with MiXCR. CDR3 protein sequences are deduplicated, and each keeps its most common genes and DNA. This sample comprises more than 200,000 distinct CDR3 sequences, 20% to 30% of them detected only once. The top ten hold more than 4.5% of the sample. Reading from cysteine to phenylalanine, the CDR3 counts 14 amino acids. Only the CDR3 part of the read is kept: 42 bases, read in frame from the first base. V and J are trimmed by 6 bases and 0 bases, and the gene matches miss 5 bases of the junction.

This clonotype was observed a handful of times. Its target antigen remains unknown. No base quality values were provided; no much bigger clone lies one nucleotide off. The material was PBMCs, mostly from graft donor cells, obtained 360 days after TCRalphabeta/CD19-depleted stem cell transplant. The receptor was derived from a female patient younger than 10 who had a stem cell transplant for congenital amegakaryocytic thrombocytopenia, so the T cells may come from the graft donor. In this chain, TRBV12-3 or TRBV12-4 is recombined with TRBJ2-7, with 7 central nucleotides matching TRBD1. The CDR3 loop reads CASRKTGNSYEQYF. The DNA sequence is given as TGTGCCAGCAGAAAGACAGGGAACTCCTACGAGCAGTACTTC.